A selection of T cell receptor beta chains follows, all from one sample in a study of cytomegalovirus exposure and HLA in healthy donors. Sequencing used immunoSEQ multiplex PCR; TCRdb keeps in-frame clones, though not all of them. The data show 100,000 to 150,000 clones, more than 60% seen once. Input material: PBMCs. The origin of the receptors is a woman between 40 and 50 years old in good health and CMV-seronegative. The CDR3 runs from the conserved cysteine through the conserved F or W. A D gene is named only where the DNA matches it firmly. The size of a clone is reported for some rows only, either as once, few or many, or as a class for expanded clones.

clone_size | d_call | j_call | v_call | cdr3_nt | cdr3_aa
. | . | TRBJ2-5 | TRBV19 | TGTGCCAGTAGTATTCTGCTGGCAAAAGAGACCCAGTACTTC | CASSILLAKETQYF
. | . | TRBJ2-1 | TRBV5-1 | TGCGCCAGCAGCTTGGGCCCCACAGGCAATGAGCAGTTCTTC | CASSLGPTGNEQFF
. | . | TRBJ2-7 | TRBV7-9 | TGTGCCAGCAGCCTAGAAGACATCAGGTACGAGCAGTACTTC | CASSLEDIRYEQYF
few | TRBD2 | TRBJ2-1 | TRBV7-3 | TGTGCCAGCAGCTTACAACCTAGCGGGGGGGATCCCGGGAATGAGCAGTTCTTC | CASSLQPSGGDPGNEQFF
. | TRBD2 | TRBJ2-5 | TRBV4-1 | TGCGCCAGCAGCCAAGTTTACGGACTAGCGGAAGAGACCCAGTACTTC | CASSQVYGLAEETQYF
. | TRBD1 | TRBJ1-1 | TRBV29-1 | TGCAGCGCCGACAGGGCCAACACTGAAGCTTTCTTT | CSADRANTEAFF
. | TRBD2 | TRBJ2-2 | TRBV5-1 | TGCGCCAGCAGCTTCGGGGGGGCCGGGGAGCTGTTTTTT | CASSFGGAGELFF
. | . | TRBJ1-3 | TRBV5-1 | TGCGCTAGCAGCTCCAGGGGCTCTGGAAACACCATATATTTT | CASSSRGSGNTIYF
. | . | TRBJ1-1 | TRBV5-1 | TGCGCCAGCAGCTTGGGGGACGGGAGGAACACTGAAGCTTTCTTT | CASSLGDGRNTEAFF
. | TRBD2 | TRBJ2-7 | TRBV7-9 | TGTGCCAGCAGCTTGGGCCAAACCGGGACTATTTTCTACGAGCAGTACTTC | CASSLGQTGTIFYEQYF
. | TRBD2 | TRBJ2-4 | TRBV18 | TGTGCCAGCTCACCGTGGCGGGAGCGGAACAGTCAGTACTTC | CASSPWRERNSQYF
. | . | TRBJ2-2 | TRBV29-1 | TGCAGCGTTTCAGCGATCGGGAACACCGGGGAGCTGTTTTTT | CSVSAIGNTGELFF
. | TRBD1 | TRBJ2-7 | TRBV7-2 | TGTGCCAGCAGCCAAGGACAGGGTCGAGAGCAGTACTTC | CASSQGQGREQYF
. | TRBD1 | TRBJ2-3 | TRBV5-6 | TGTGCCAGCAGCCAGGGACAGGGCGCAGATACGCAGTATTTT | CASSQGQGADTQYF
. | TRBD1 | TRBJ2-7 | TRBV14 | TGTGCCAGCATAGCACGGACAGGGGGCTCCTACGAGCAGTACTTC | CASIARTGGSYEQYF
. | TRBD1 | TRBJ2-7 | TRBV2 | TGTGCCAGCAGTCCCACGACAGGGGACCTCCGGCACGAGCAGTACTTC | CASSPTTGDLRHEQYF
. | . | TRBJ2-1 | TRBV6-6 | TGTGCCAGCAGCCCAGGACTATCGAGCTATGAGCAGTTCTTC | CASSPGLSSYEQFF
. | TRBD1 | TRBJ1-4 | TRBV9 | TGTGCCAGCAGCTTTACTCCGGGACAGGGTAATGAAAAACTGTTTTTT | CASSFTPGQGNEKLFF
. | . | TRBJ1-1 | TRBV7-6 | TGTGCCAGCAGCGCATCAAGGGGTGAGACTGAAGCTTTCTTT | CASSASRGETEAFF
. | . | TRBJ2-3 | TRBV19 | TGTGCCAGTAGTTCTAGGCTGGACACAGATACGCAGTATTTT | CASSSRLDTDTQYF
. | TRBD2 | TRBJ2-2 | TRBV2 | TGTGCCAGCACCCTGGGGACTACCAACACCGGGGAGCTGTTTTTT | CASTLGTTNTGELFF
. | . | TRBJ2-7 | TRBV27 | TGTGCCAGCAGTTTTTTGTTCGGGGGTCGCAACGAGCAGTACTTC | CASSFLFGGRNEQYF
. | . | TRBJ2-5 | TRBV19 | TGTGCCAGTAGTATTGGAGCGGCCAGTGGAGAAGAGACCCAGTACTTC | CASSIGAASGEETQYF
. | . | TRBJ2-1 | TRBV7-2 | TGTGCCAGCAGCTTAGACGGCGTTGGGGTAGGGGGGGGCAATGAGCAGTTCTTC | CASSLDGVGVGGGNEQFF
. | . | TRBJ2-3 | TRBV18 | TGTGCCAGCTCCCAGAGCAGGGCGGCGGATACGCAGTATTTT | CASSQSRAADTQYF
. | . | TRBJ2-2 | TRBV2 | TGTGCCAGCAGTGATAAACAGCCCAACACCGGGGAGCTGTTTTTT | CASSDKQPNTGELFF